This T cell receptor beta chain is drawn from a study of blood T cell repertoires in COVID-19. Background on the study: Acute and convalescent COVID-19 specimens originated in the United States, Italy and Spain. The analysed material was cDNA or gDNA that came from T cells, B-cell-depleted T cells, or PBMCs.

Germline V lookup: CDR1 SGHTA, CDR2 FQGTGA. Trimming stripped 3 bases from V and 6 bases from J, with 12 bases between. This CDR3 region has 14 residues. Original analysis: Researchers report that nucleated cell counts were estimated from reference gene primer amplification. Sequenced by immunoSEQ multiplex PCR; TCRdb stores in-frame clones only, minus some. Clone size and the V and J calls come from that table; the DNA yielded D and trimming. The table has 40,000 to 65,000 clones, around 80% seen once. The receptor's source is a human donor with active or convalescent COVID-19. The donor label of this sample is uncertain. Specimen: peripheral blood. The V and J genes are TRBV7-3 and TRBJ2-1; tentative D call: TRBD2 (6 bases). The CDR3 sequence: CASSFSGTLNEQFF. CDR3 nucleotide sequence: TGTGCCAGCAGCTTTAGCGGTACCCTCAATGAGCAGTTCTTC. The complete variable domain, with remaining parts taken from reference TRBV7-3 and TRBJ2-1, reads GAGVSQTPSNKVTEKGKYVELRCDPISGHTALYWYRQSLGQGPEFLIYFQGTGAADDSGLPNDRFFAVRPEGSVSTLKIQRTERGDSAVYLCASSFSGTLNEQFFGPGTRLTVL.